The sample holds one count of the clone carrying this TCR beta chain. Its antigen is still unknown. The sample belongs to a study of shared clonotypes between healthy human individuals. Study overall: Serving as donors were a couple of women and a few men, whose ages spanned 18 to 49.

Terminally differentiated effector memory CD45RA+ cells were excluded from the naive CD8 cells, which were CD45RO-negative and positively selected for CCR7. The study drew all its donors from Caucasian adults living in Nashville, Tennessee. Some clones are missing from TCRdb's copy, which holds only in-frame ones; the method was immunoSEQ multiplex PCR. The sample carries some 2.1 million clones, just under 95% recorded once. General observations from the study: The four-donor shared clonotypes exceeded non-shared clonotypes in generation probability, with non-shared ones scoring lower.

The sequence came from a man younger than 30 in good health. The sequencing sample was made of naive CD8+ T cells sorted from blood.

This CDR3 reads CAISEVAELVGPGLAENSYEQYF. CDR3 nucleotides: TGTGCCATCAGTGAGGTGGCCGAGCTGGTCGGACCGGGACTAGCTGAGAACTCCTACGAGCAGTACTTC. The chain recombines TRBV10-3 with TRBJ2-7, with 9 positions matching TRBD2. Looked up from germline, CDR1 is ENHRY and CDR2 is SYGVKD. Losses at the gene ends were 2 bases for V and 0 bases for J; bases not matched to a gene: 26. The CDR3 sequence is 23 residues long.